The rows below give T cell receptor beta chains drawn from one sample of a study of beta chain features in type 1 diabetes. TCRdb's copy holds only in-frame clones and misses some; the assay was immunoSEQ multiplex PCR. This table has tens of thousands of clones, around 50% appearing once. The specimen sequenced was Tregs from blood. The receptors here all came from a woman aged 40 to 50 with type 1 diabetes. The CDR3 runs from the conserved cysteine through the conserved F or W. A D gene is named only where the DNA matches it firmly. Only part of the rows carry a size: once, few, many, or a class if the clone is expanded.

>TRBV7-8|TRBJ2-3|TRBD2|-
TGTGCCAGCAGCCCTACTCTAGCGGGGGGGCCCGGTACGCAGTATTTT
CASSPTLAGGPGTQYF
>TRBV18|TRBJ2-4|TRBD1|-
TGTGCCAGCTCACCGAGTTCAATGACAGGGATTTTAACTGGGCAGTACTTC
CASSPSSMTGILTGQYF
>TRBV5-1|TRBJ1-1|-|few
TGCGCCAGCAGCTTGGATGTCTCGGAAGCTTTCTTT
CASSLDVSEAFF
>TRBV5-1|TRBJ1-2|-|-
TGCGCCAGCAGAACGGAGGGAGGAAACTATGGCTACACCTTC
CASRTEGGNYGYTF
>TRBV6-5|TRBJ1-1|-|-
TGTGCCAGCAGTTACGTAGGGGGTCTGAACACTGAAGCTTTCTTT
CASSYVGGLNTEAFF
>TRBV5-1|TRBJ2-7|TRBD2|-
TGCGCCAGCAGCTCCGGAGGGACTAGCGGGTTTTACGAGCAGTACTTC
CASSSGGTSGFYEQYF
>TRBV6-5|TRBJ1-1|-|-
TGTGCCAGCAGTTACAGAGGAGGGTTTGGGGAAGCTTTCTTT
CASSYRGGFGEAFF
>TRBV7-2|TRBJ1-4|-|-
TGTGCCAGCAGCTCCCGTCTCGTGGGCGCAACTAATGAAAAACTGTTTTTT
CASSSRLVGATNEKLFF
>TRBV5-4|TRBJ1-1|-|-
TGTGCCAGCAGCTCGCAACAGGGTAATGAAGCTTTCTTT
CASSSQQGNEAFF
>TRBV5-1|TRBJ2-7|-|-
TGCGCCAGCAGCTTGGACGCGACAGGAGGCTACGAGCAGTACTTC
CASSLDATGGYEQYF
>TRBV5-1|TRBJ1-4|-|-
TGCGCCAGCAGCCCCGGAGGGGTGGAGGAAAAACTGTTTTTT
CASSPGGVEEKLFF
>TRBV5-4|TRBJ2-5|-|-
TGTGCCAGCAGCCCTGGGGGGGGCGCCGAGACCCAGTACTTC
CASSPGGGAETQYF
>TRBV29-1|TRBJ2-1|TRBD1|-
TGCAGCGTCGCGACAGGGGTATGGAATGAGCAGTTCTTC
CSVATGVWNEQFF
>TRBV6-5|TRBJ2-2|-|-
TGTGCCAGCATGCGGGGGCTAAACACCGGGGAGCTGTTTTTT
CASMRGLNTGELFF
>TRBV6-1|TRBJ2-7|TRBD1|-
TGTGCCAGCAGCCAAGGACAGGGCGCAGGCTACGAGCAGTACTTC
CASSQGQGAGYEQYF
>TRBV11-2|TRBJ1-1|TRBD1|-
TGTGCCAGCAGCTTGGGACAGGGGAACACTGAAGCTTTCTTT
CASSLGQGNTEAFF
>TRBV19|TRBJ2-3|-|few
TGTGCCAGTAGTATTTGGGGCAGGGCGACAGATACGCAGTATTTT
CASSIWGRATDTQYF
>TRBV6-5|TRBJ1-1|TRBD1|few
TGTGCCAGCAGCCGACAGGGTACTGAAGCTTTCTTT
CASSRQGTEAFF
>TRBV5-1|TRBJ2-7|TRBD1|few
TGCGCCAGCAGCTTCACAGGGGGCGACGGGGAGCAGTACTTC
CASSFTGGDGEQYF
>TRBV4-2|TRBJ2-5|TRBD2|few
TGTGCCAGCAGCCGGGAGGGAGCCCCCCAAGAGACCCAGTACTTC
CASSREGAPQETQYF
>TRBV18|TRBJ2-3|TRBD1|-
TGTGCCAGCTCACCTCCACAGGGGACCGAAGGGGATACGCAGTATTTT
CASSPPQGTEGDTQYF
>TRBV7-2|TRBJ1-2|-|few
TGTGCCAGCAGCACCTACAGGGACAACTATGGCTACACCTTC
CASSTYRDNYGYTF
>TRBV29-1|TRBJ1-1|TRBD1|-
TGCAGCGTCTCCTCCAGGGGGCGCAGGACTGAAGCTTTCTTT
CSVSSRGRRTEAFF
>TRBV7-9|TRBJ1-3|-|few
TGTGCCAGCAGCCCCGACAGAAACTCTGGAAACACCATATATTTT
CASSPDRNSGNTIYF
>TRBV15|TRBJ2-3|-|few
TGTGCCACCAGCAGAGATTCAGCTCGGACAGCCCTCATAGTCACAGATACGCAGTATTTT
CATSRDSARTALIVTDTQYF
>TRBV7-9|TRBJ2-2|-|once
TGTGCCAGCAGCCTCAGCCCTATAGGGGCCACCGGGGAGCTGTTTTTT
CASSLSPIGATGELFF
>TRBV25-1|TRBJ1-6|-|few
TGTGCCAGCAGACAGTACTATAATTCACCCCTCCACTTT
CASRQYYNSPLHF
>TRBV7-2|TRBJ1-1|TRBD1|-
TGTGCCAGCACCTTACAGGGGAGCACTGAAGCTTTCTTT
CASTLQGSTEAFF
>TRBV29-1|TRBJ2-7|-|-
TGCAGCGTTGGGCTAGCCCTCGAGCAGTACTTC
CSVGLALEQYF